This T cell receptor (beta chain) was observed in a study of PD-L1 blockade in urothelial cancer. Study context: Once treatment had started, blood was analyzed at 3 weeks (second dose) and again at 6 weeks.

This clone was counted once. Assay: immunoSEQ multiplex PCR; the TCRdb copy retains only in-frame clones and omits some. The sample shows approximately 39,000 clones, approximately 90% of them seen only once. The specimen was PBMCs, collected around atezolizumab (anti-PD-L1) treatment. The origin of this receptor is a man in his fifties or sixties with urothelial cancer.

The CDR3, as DNA: TGTGCCACCAGCAGAGGGGTGGGACAGGGGGGCAATGAAAAACTGTTTTTT. Encoded protein: CATSRGVGQGGNEKLFF. The chain links TRBV15 to TRBJ1-4, with TRBD1 identical over 11 bases. Trimming at V came to 1 base and at J to 5 bases, leaving 6 bases not matched to a gene. Germline V gene sequence: CDR1 LNHNV, CDR2 YYDKDF (reference sequence). The CDR3 extends over 17 amino acids. Drawing the rest from reference TRBV15 and TRBJ1-4, the complete variable domain is DAMVIQNPRYQVTQFGKPVTLSCSQTLNHNVMYWYQQKSSQAPKLLFHYYDKDFNNEADTPDNFQSRRPNTSFCFLDIRSPGLGDTAMYLCATSRGVGQGGNEKLFFGSGTQLSVL.